This TCR beta chain was recovered during a study of cytomegalovirus exposure and HLA in healthy donors. Overall study findings and caveats: While the bulk of TCR sequences proved rare, some public TCRs turned up in many donors. The classifier reportedly diagnosed cytomegalovirus status with high sensitivity and specificity. The finding came from a later analysis; first-cohort TCR clusters tended to co-occur in the approximately 120 validation repertoires.

About this clone: Its specificity is not known.

Using immunoSEQ multiplex PCR, the repertoire was profiled, and TCRdb retains in-frame clones only, with some absent. The sample contains about 160,000 clones, about 89% of which appear only once. This TCR derives from a woman younger than 35 in good health and CMV-seropositive. Sequenced material: PBMCs.

This CDR3 is CASSSAGVSNEQFF. CDR3 sequence (DNA): TGTGCCAGCAGTTCGGCAGGGGTTTCGAATGAGCAGTTCTTC. The rearrangement links TRBV27 to TRBJ2-1; tentative D call: TRBD1 (6 bases). In germline, CDR1 is MNHEY, CDR2 SMNVEV (reference sequence). V was cut by 4 bases and J by 7 bases, with 14 bases left in between. The CDR3 spans 14 residues.